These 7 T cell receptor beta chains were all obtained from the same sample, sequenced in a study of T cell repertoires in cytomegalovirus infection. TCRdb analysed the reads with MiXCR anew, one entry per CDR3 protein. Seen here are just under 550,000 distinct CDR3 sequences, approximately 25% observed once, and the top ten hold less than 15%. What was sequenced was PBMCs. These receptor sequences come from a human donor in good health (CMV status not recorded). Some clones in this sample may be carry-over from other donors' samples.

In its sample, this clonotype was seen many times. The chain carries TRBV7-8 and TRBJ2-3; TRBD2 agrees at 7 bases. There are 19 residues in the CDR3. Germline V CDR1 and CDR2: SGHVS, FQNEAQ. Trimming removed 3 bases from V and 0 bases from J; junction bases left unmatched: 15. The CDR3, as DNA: TGTGCCAGCAGCTTGGAGACTAGCTTGGGGAGGCCGAGCACAGATACGCAGTATTTT. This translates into CASSLETSLGRPSTDTQYF.

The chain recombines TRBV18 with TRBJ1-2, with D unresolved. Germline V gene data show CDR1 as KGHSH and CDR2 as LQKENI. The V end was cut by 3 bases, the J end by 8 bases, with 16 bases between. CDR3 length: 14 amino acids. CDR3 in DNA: TGTGCCAGCTCACCTTCGACAACCACGGACGGCTACACCTTC. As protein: CASSPSTTTDGYTF. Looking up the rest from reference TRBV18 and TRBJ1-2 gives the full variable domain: NAGVMQNPRHLVRRRGQEARLRCSPMKGHSHVYWYRQLPEEGLKFMVYLQKENIIDESGMPKERFSAEFPKEGPSILRIQQVVRGDSAAYFCASSPSTTTDGYTFGSGTRLTVV.

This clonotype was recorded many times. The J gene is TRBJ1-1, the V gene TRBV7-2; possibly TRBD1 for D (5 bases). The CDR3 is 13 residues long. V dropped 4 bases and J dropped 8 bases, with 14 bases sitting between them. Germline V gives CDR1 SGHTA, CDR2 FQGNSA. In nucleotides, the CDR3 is TGTGCCAGCAGCTCATGGCGGGGCCCGGAAGCTTTCTTT. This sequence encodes CASSSWRGPEAFF.

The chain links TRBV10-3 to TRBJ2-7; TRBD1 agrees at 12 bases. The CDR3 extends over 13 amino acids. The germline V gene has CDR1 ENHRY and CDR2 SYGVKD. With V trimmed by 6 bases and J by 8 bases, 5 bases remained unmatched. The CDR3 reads CAIRGTGGDQQYF. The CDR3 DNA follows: TGTGCCATCAGAGGGACAGGGGGCGACCAGCAGTACTTC.

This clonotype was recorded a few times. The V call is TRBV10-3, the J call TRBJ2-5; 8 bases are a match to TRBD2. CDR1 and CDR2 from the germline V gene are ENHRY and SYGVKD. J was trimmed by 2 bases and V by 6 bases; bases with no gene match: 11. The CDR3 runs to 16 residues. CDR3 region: CAISQLADNLQETQYF. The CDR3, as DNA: TGTGCCATCAGCCAACTAGCGGACAACCTACAAGAGACCCAGTACTTC.

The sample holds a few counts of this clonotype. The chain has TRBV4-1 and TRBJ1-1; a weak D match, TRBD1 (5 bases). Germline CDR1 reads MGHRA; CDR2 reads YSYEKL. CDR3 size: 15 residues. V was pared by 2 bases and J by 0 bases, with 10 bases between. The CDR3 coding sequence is TGCGCCAGCAGCCAACCGCCGGGGGTGAACACTGAAGCTTTCTTT. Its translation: CASSQPPGVNTEAFF.

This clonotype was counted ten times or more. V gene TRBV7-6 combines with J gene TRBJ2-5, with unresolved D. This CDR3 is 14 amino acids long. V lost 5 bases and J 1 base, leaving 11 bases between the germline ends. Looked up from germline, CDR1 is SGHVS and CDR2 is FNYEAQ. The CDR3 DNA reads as TGTGCCAGCAGCCAGGTGGAAGGCCAAGAGACCCAGTACTTC. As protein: CASSQVEGQETQYF. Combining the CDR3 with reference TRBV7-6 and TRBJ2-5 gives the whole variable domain GAGVSQSPRYKVTKRGQDVALRCDPISGHVSLYWYRQALGQGPEFLTYFNYEAQQDKSGLPNDRFSAERPEGSISTLTIQRTEQRDSAMYRCASSQVEGQETQYFGPGTRLLVL.